Listed below are T cell receptor beta chains from one sample, sequenced in a study of T cell repertoires in cytomegalovirus infection. One entry per CDR3 protein results from TCRdb running MiXCR on the reads. The sample includes some 590,000 distinct CDR3 sequences, under 45% of them seen just once. These receptors have no known antigen. The sequencing used cultured PBMCs, collected from culture after CMV antigen stimulation. The receptor set was obtained from a human donor in good health (CMV status not recorded). Some clones in this sample may be carry-over from other donors' samples. Both conserved end residues are part of each CDR3. A D gene is named only where the DNA matches it firmly. Size is omitted from some rows. Given values are once, few, many or a class for expanded clones.

j_call v_call clone_size d_call cdr3_length cdr3_aa cdr3_nt
TRBJ1-2 TRBV6-1 few - 18 CASSEYRGAGKSNYGYTF TGTGCCAGCAGTGAATATCGGGGAGCAGGAAAGTCTAACTATGGCTACACCTTC
TRBJ1-1 TRBV7-8 - TRBD1 21 CASSPRWGFPGQPFRNTEAFF TGTGCCAGCAGCCCAAGGTGGGGATTCCCGGGACAGCCGTTTAGGAACACTGAAGCTTTCTTT
TRBJ2-1 TRBV7-8 many - 17 CASSVTTGTPHYNEQFF TGTGCCAGCAGCGTAACGACCGGGACCCCACACTACAATGAGCAGTTCTTC
TRBJ2-2 TRBV6-1 - - 15 CASGQWRGRTGELFF TGTGCCAGCGGTCAATGGAGGGGTCGGACCGGGGAGCTGTTTTTT
TRBJ2-2 TRBV7-6 many - 15 CASTETQGGTGELFF TGTGCCAGCACCGAGACACAGGGAGGCACCGGGGAGCTGTTTTTT
TRBJ2-7 TRBV6-6 - - 15 CASSYSRRSIDEQYF TGTGCCAGCAGTTACTCCCGGCGGAGTATCGACGAGCAGTACTTC
TRBJ2-7 TRBV7-2 many TRBD2 15 CASSPDSGGAEEQYF TGTGCCAGCAGCCCCGACAGCGGGGGGGCCGAAGAGCAGTACTTC
TRBJ1-2 TRBV2 - - 13 CVSTAGPNYGYTF TGTGTCAGCACAGCAGGACCTAACTATGGCTACACCTTC
TRBJ2-3 TRBV7-9 many - 16 CASSSTGDSSTDTQYF TGTGCCAGCAGCTCAACTGGGGACTCGAGCACAGATACGCAGTATTTT
TRBJ1-5 TRBV7-9 - - 13 CASSLTVGQPQHF TGTGCCAGCAGCTTGACAGTCGGTCAGCCCCAGCATTTT
TRBJ2-7 TRBV18 - TRBD2 16 CASSPTRLAGDYEQYF TGTGCCAGCTCTCCCACTCGACTAGCGGGGGATTACGAGCAGTACTTC